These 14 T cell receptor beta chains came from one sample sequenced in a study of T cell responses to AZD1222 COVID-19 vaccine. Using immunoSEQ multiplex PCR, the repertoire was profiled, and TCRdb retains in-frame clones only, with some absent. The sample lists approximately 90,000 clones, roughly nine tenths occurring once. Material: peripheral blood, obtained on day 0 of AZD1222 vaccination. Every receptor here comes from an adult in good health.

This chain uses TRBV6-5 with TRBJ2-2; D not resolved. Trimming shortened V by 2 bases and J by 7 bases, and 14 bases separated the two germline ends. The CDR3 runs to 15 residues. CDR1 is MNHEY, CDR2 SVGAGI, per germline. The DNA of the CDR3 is TGTGCCAGCAGTTACCGACCCAGACGAGGCGGGGAGCTGTTTTTT. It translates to CASSYRPRRGGELFF.

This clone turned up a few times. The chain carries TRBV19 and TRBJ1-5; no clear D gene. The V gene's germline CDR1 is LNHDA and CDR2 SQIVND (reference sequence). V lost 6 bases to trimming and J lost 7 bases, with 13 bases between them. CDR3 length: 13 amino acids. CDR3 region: CASSGGLIQPQHF. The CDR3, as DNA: TGTGCCAGTAGCGGAGGTTTAATACAGCCCCAGCATTTT.

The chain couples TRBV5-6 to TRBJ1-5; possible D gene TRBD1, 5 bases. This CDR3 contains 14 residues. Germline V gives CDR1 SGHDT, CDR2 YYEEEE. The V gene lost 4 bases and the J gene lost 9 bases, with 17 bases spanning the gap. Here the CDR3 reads CASSPRYGGTPQHF. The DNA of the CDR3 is TGTGCCAGCAGCCCTAGGTACGGGGGTACGCCCCAGCATTTT.

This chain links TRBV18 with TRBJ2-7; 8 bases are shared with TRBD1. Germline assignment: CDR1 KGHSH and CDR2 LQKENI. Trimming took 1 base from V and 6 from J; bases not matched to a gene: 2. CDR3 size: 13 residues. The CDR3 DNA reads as TGTGCCAGCTCACCACTGACAGGGGTCGAGCAGTACTTC. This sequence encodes CASSPLTGVEQYF.

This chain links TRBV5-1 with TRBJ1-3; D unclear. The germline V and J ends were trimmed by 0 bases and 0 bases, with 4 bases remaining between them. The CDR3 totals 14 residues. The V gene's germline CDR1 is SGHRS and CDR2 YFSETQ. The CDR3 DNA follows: TGCGCCAGCAGCTTGGGGGGCTCTGGAAACACCATATATTTT. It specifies CASSLGGSGNTIYF.

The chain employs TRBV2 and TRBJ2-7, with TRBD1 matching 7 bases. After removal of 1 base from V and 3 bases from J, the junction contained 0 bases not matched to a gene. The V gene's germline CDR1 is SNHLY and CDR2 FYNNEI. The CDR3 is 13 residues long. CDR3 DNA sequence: TGTGCCAGCAGTGAAGGGACAGGCTACGAGCAGTACTTC. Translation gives CASSEGTGYEQYF.

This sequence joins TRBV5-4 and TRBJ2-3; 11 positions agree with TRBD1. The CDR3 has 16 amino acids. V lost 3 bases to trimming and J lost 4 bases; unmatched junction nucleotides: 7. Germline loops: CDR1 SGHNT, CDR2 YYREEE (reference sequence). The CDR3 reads CASSWGTGGRADTQYF. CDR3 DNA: TGTGCCAGCAGCTGGGGGACAGGGGGACGGGCAGATACGCAGTATTTT.

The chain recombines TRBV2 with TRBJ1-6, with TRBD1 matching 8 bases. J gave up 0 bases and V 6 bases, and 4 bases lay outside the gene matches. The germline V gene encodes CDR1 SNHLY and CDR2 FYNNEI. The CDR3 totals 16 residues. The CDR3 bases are TGTGCCAGCAGGGAGACAGGGGCCTCCTATAATTCACCCCTCCACTTT. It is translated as CASRETGASYNSPLHF.

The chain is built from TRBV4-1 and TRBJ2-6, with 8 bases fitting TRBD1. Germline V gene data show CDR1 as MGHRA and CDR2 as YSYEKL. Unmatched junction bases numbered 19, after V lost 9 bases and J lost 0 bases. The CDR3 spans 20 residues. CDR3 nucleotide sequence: TGCGCCAGTTCTTCCCCCCCGTCGACAGGGGTTTTCTCTGGGGCCAACGTCCTGACTTTC. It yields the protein CASSSPPSTGVFSGANVLTF.

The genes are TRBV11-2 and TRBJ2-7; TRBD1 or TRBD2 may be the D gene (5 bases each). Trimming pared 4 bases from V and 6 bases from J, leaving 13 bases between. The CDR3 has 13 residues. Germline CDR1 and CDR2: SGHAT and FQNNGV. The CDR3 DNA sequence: TGTGCCAGCAGCTCACAGGAGGCTTCCGAGCAGTACTTC. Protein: CASSSQEASEQYF.

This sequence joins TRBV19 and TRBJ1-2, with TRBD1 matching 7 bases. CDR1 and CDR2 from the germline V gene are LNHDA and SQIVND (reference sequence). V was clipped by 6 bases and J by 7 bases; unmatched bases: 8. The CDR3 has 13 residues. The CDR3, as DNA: TGTGCCAGTAGCCCCGCGACAGGGCTTGGCTACACCTTC. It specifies CASSPATGLGYTF.

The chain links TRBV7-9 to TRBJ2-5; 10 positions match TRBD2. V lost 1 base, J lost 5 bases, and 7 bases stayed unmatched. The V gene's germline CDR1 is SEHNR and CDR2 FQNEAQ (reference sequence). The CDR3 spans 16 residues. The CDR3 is CASSLEAGGLRETQYF. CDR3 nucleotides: TGTGCCAGCAGCTTAGAAGCGGGGGGGCTCCGGGAGACCCAGTACTTC.

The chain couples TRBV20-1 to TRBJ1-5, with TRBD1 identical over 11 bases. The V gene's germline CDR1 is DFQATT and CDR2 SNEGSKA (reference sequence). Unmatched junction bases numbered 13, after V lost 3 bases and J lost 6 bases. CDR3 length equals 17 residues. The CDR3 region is CSASWGQGEWGGQPQHF. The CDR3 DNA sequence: TGCAGTGCTAGTTGGGGACAGGGGGAGTGGGGAGGTCAGCCCCAGCATTTT.

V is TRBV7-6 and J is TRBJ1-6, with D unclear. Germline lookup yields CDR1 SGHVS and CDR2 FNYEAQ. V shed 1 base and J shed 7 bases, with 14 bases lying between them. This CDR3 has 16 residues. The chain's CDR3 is CASSLEPGLGNSPLHF. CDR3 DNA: TGTGCCAGCAGCTTAGAACCAGGTTTGGGGAATTCACCCCTCCACTTT.